This T cell receptor beta chain was recovered during a study of PD-L1 blockade in urothelial cancer. Study in general: Enrolled patients had been treated previously with 0 to 3 chemotherapy regimens. Analyzed time points were 3 weeks (second dose) and 6 weeks after therapy began.

The CDR3 is 17 amino acids. V trimming: 3 bases; J trimming: 1 base; junction bases outside the gene matches: 8. Germline lookup yields CDR1 SGDLS and CDR2 YYNGEE. Sequencing used immunoSEQ multiplex PCR; TCRdb keeps in-frame clones, though not all of them. The sample lists some 35,000 clones, 75% to 95% seen once, with just under 8.5% in the top ten. Specimen: PBMCs, collected around atezolizumab (anti-PD-L1) treatment. The rearrangement joins TRBV9 to TRBJ2-5; 11 bases map to TRBD1. The TCR originated in a man between 65 and 85 years old with urothelial cancer. The CDR3 coding sequence is TGTGCCAGCAGCGGTCGGGGACAGGGGGTTTTCCAAGAGACCCAGTACTTC. It translates to CASSGRGQGVFQETQYF.